This TCR beta chain was obtained from a study of human T cells and chemical hapten exposure. The junction had 9 bases not matched to a gene; V was cut back by 4 bases and J by 1 base. CDR1 is MNHEY, CDR2 SVGAGI, per germline. This CDR3 has 16 amino acids. The time point denotes: patch test 2, 6 weeks after DPC sensitization. The treatment denotes: therapeutic diphenylcyclopropenone sensitization with weekly scalp DPC. TCRdb re-derived calls from the RACE reads in MiXCR, one entry per CDR3 protein. The sample consists of about 54,000 distinct CDR3 sequences, about 10% of them appearing once. The chain carries TRBV6-5 and TRBJ2-7; TRBD2 aligns across 8 bases. This specimen was whole blood, taken in connection with sensitization to the hapten diphenylcyclopropenone (DPC). The sequence came from a woman between 45 and 65 years old with alopecia areata. Some clones in this sample may be carry-over from other donors' samples. The CDR3 spells CASSWGWVAGSYEQYF. The CDR3 DNA sequence: TGTGCCAGCAGTTGGGGTTGGGTAGCGGGGTCCTACGAGCAGTACTTC.